At least ten counts were recorded for the clone carrying this T cell receptor (beta chain). Antigen specificity is unknown. Using its own MiXCR run on the 5' RACE reads, TCRdb lists one record per CDR3 protein. Of 750,000 to 850,000 distinct CDR3 sequences in the sample, about 10% are singletons; the top ten hold 0.45% to 0.6%. The data were obtained in a study of CD8 T cells in ankylosing spondylitis. Overall study findings and caveats: In ankylosing spondylitis blood, a motif of roughly eight highly homologous TCR beta variants appeared characteristic.

Sequenced material: blood, either unsorted or a sorted T cell fraction (not recorded which). The TCR comes from a male donor with ankylosing spondylitis.

The CDR3 coding sequence is TGCGCCAGCACTATAGCGAGCCCCCCAGATACGCAGTATTTT. This codes for CASTIASPPDTQYF. V gene TRBV5-1 combines with J gene TRBJ2-3; tentative D call: TRBD2 (5 bases). Trimming removed 6 bases from V and 4 bases from J, with 15 bases in between. The CDR3 is 14 amino acids. Germline values: CDR1 SGHRS, CDR2 YFSETQ.